These 9 T cell receptor beta chains were sequenced from one sample in a study of T-cell reconstitution after alpha-beta-depleted transplantation in children. For TCRbeta, the library was prepared with unique molecular identifiers. Using its own MiXCR run on the PCR reads, TCRdb lists one record per CDR3 protein. The sample shows tens of thousands of distinct CDR3 sequences, approximately 4.4% of them seen only once. The material was PBMCs, mostly from graft donor cells, obtained 180 days after TCRalphabeta/CD19-depleted stem cell transplant. The source of these receptors is a boy under two years old who had a stem cell transplant for acute myeloid leukemia, so the T cells may come from the graft donor.

This clonotype was picked up many times. The CDR3 nucleotides are TGTGCCAGCTCACCAGAGACAGGGGGCTCCACTGAAGCTTTCTTT. Its protein is CASSPETGGSTEAFF. J is TRBJ1-1 and V is TRBV18; TRBD1 aligns across 10 bases. This CDR3 is 15 amino acids long. V lost 2 bases, J lost 4 bases, and 4 bases stayed unmatched. Germline V gene sequence: CDR1 KGHSH, CDR2 LQKENI.

This clonotype was recorded many times. This chain links TRBV10-3 with TRBJ2-7; possible D gene TRBD1, 6 bases. The CDR3 consists of 13 residues. V was pared by 0 bases and J by 7 bases, with 10 bases between. Germline V gene data show CDR1 as ENHRY and CDR2 as SYGVKD. The CDR3, as DNA: TGTGCCATCAGTGAGTCACAGGGTGAAGAGCAGTACGTC. This encodes CAISESQGEEQYV.

Many counts were recorded for this clonotype. V gene TRBV5-1 combines with J gene TRBJ2-1; D may be TRBD1 (6 bases). Germline CDR1 is SGHRS and CDR2 is YFSETQ. There are 14 residues in the CDR3. V was trimmed by 6 bases and J by 6 bases, leaving 16 bases between them. CDR3 residues: CASKGGVLANEQFF. CDR3 nucleotides: TGCGCCAGCAAAGGGGGAGTATTGGCCAATGAGCAGTTCTTC.

This clonotype was found many times. The chain couples TRBV7-9 to TRBJ1-4; D is perhaps TRBD1 (6 bases). CDR3 length equals 15 residues. V lost 5 bases and J lost 12, with 22 bases in between. Germline V lookup: CDR1 SEHNR, CDR2 FQNEAQ (reference sequence). The CDR3 coding sequence is TGTGCCAGCAGCCGAGGGGGAGGCACTCTAAAAGAACTGTTTTTT. Its translation is CASSRGGGTLKELFF. The full variable domain, its missing parts supplied by reference TRBV7-9 and TRBJ1-4, is DTGVSQNPRHKITKRGQNVTFRCDPISEHNRLYWYRQTLGQGPEFLTYFQNEAQLEKSRLLSDRFSAERPKGSFSTLEIQRTEQGDSAMYLCASSRGGGTLKELFFGSGTQLSVL.

This clonotype came up many times. This chain links TRBV5-5 with TRBJ1-4, with TRBD1 identical over 9 bases. J gave up 7 bases and V 3 bases, and 10 bases lay outside the gene matches. Germline V gives CDR1 SGHKS, CDR2 YYEKEE (reference sequence). The CDR3 contains 16 residues. CDR3 region: CASSSSRQGGGEKLFF. The DNA for the CDR3 is TGTGCCAGCAGCTCTAGCCGACAGGGGGGAGGTGAAAAACTGTTTTTT.

In the case of this clonotype: A much larger clone sits a single nucleotide away, making a read error possible. V usage is TRBV5-1 and J usage is TRBJ2-5; D is undetermined. Germline V CDR1 and CDR2: SGHRS, YFSETQ. The length of the CDR3 is 14 residues. Trimming shortened V by 9 bases and J by 5 bases, and 20 bases separated the two germline ends. This CDR3 reads CAISFDLIRETQYF. The CDR3 nucleotides read TGCGCCATCAGTTTTGACCTGATTCGGGAGACCCAGTACTTC.

This clonotype has a count of ten or more. The chain couples TRBV13 to TRBJ2-1; maybe TRBD2 (6 bases). CDR3 length: 15 amino acids. Per the germline V gene, CDR1 is PRHDT and CDR2 is FYEKMQ (reference sequence). V gave up 3 bases and J gave up 3 bases, with 12 bases separating them. CDR3 in amino acids: CASSFIGEDYNEQFF. CDR3 nucleotide sequence: TGTGCCAGCAGCTTCATCGGGGAGGACTACAATGAGCAGTTCTTC.

This clonotype was recorded at least ten times. The genes are TRBV7-3 and TRBJ2-2; no reliable D call. Germline-derived CDR1 and CDR2 are SGHTA and FQGTGA. The CDR3 consists of 16 residues. Deletions cut 5 bases from V and 1 base from J, with 14 bases between. CDR3: CASSLVGKRNTGELFF. Here the CDR3 DNA reads TGTGCCAGCAGCCTAGTGGGGAAAAGGAACACCGGGGAGCTGTTTTTT.

This clonotype was seen ten or more times. The chain joins TRBV7-2 to TRBJ1-1; D call uncertain. Germline V lookup: CDR1 SGHTA, CDR2 FQGNSA. The CDR3 spans 14 residues. The germline V and J ends were trimmed by 2 bases and 1 base, with 8 bases remaining between them. CDR3 DNA: TGTGCCAGCAGCTTATCATCAGGGAACACTGAAGCTTTCTTT. It codes for CASSLSSGNTEAFF.